The sequence of this TCR beta chain was determined in a study of control samples from healthy donors and cancer patients. Germline V gene sequence: CDR1 SEHNR, CDR2 FQNEAQ (reference sequence). V was pared by 5 bases and J by 0 bases, with 8 bases of the junction left unmatched. CDR3 size: 18 residues. Sequenced by immunoSEQ multiplex PCR; TCRdb stores in-frame clones only, minus some. Of about 140,000 clones in the sample, less than 95% were seen once. The sequence was obtained from a man between 18 and 35 years old in good health. The V call is TRBV7-9, the J call TRBJ2-3; 13 bases agree with TRBD2. Specimen: blood. CDR3 nucleotide sequence: TGTGCCAGCAGCCCGACTAGCGGGGGGTTGACTAGCACAGATACGCAGTATTTT. It codes for CASSPTSGGLTSTDTQYF.